One TCR beta chain is described in this entry. No antigen is known for it. The assay was immunoSEQ multiplex PCR, and TCRdb's table has in-frame clones only and misses some. The data contain fewer than 500,000 clones, about 80% of them singletons. The data stem from a study of shared clonotypes between healthy human individuals. Those who donated were healthy HIV-negative adults, with no recent acute infections or vaccinations reported. Only Caucasian adults living in Nashville, Tennessee served as donors. Unsorted samples relied on about 90 million PBMCs, which served as the source of genomic DNA. Study-wide results and caveats: Represented diversity (both genetic and exposure-history) was limited by the small number of donors.

The CDR3 length is 15 residues. Germline loops: CDR1 KGHSH, CDR2 LQKENI. The trim removed 3 bases at V and 4 bases at J, leaving 2 bases unmatched. Sequencing was carried out using PBMCs. This TCR came from a woman aged 40 to 50 in good health. Some clones in this sample may be carry-over from other donors' samples. The gene calls are TRBV18 and TRBJ2-2, with 10 bases matching TRBD1. This CDR3 reads CASSPTGGSTGELFF. Written as DNA, the CDR3 is TGTGCCAGCTCACCGACAGGGGGCAGCACCGGGGAGCTGTTTTTT. The full variable domain, its missing parts supplied by reference TRBV18 and TRBJ2-2, is NAGVMQNPRHLVRRRGQEARLRCSPMKGHSHVYWYRQLPEEGLKFMVYLQKENIIDESGMPKERFSAEFPKEGPSILRIQQVVRGDSAAYFCASSPTGGSTGELFFGEGSRLTVL.